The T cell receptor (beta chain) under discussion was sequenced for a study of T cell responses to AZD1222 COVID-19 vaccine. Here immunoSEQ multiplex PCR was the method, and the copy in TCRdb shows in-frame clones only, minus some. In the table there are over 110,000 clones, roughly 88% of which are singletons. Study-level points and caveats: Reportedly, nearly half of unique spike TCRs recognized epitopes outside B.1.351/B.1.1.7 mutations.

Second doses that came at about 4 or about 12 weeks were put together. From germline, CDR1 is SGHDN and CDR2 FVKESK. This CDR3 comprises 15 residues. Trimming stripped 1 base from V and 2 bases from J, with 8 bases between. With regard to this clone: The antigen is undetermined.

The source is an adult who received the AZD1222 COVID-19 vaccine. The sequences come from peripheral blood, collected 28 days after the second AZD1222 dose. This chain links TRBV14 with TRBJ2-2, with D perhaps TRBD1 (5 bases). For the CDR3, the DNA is TGTGCCAGCAGCCAAGTTACAGGAAACACCGGGGAGCTGTTTTTT. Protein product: CASSQVTGNTGELFF.